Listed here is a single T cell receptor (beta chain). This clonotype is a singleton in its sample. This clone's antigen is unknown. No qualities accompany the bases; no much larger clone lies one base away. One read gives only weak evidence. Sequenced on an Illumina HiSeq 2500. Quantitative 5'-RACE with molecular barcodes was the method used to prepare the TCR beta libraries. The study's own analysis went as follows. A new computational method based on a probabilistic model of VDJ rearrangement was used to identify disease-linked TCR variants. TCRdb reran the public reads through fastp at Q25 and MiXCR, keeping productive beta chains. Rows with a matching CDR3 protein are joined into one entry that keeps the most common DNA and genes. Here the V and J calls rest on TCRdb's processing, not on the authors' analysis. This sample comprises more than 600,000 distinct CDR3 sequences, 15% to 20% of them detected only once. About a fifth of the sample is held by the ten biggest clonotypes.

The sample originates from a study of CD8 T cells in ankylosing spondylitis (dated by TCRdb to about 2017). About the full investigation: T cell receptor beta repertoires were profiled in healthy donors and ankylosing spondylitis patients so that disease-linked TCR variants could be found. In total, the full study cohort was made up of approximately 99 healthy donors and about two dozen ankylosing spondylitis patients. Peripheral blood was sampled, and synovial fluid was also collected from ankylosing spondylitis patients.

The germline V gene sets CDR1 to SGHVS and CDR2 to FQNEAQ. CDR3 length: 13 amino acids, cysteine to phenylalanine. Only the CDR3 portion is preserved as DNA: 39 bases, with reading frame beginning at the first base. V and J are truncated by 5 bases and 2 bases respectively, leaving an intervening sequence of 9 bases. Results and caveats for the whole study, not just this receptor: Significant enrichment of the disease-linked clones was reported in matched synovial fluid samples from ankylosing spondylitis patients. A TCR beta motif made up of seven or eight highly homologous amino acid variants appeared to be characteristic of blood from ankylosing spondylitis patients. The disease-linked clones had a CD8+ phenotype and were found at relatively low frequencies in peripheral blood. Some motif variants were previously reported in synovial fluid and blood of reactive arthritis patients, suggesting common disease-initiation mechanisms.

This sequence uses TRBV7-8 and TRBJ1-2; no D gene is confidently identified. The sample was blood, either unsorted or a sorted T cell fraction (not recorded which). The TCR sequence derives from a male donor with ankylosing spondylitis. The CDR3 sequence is CASSPPRNYGYTF. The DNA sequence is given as TGTGCCAGCAGCCCCCCAAGGAACTATGGCTACACCTTC. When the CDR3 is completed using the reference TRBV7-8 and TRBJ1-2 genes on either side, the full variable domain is GAGVSQSPRYKVAKRGQDVALRCDPISGHVSLFWYQQALGQGPEFLTYFQNEAQLDKSGLPSDRFFAERPEGSVSTLKIQRTQQEDSAVYLCASSPPRNYGYTFGSGTRLTVV.